This TCR beta chain originates from a study of control samples from healthy donors and cancer patients. Sequencing was performed with immunoSEQ multiplex PCR; in TCRdb, only in-frame clones are kept and a portion is missing. The sample records about 250,000 clones, roughly 82% being singletons. In germline, CDR1 is SGHDN, CDR2 FVKESK. V shed 4 bases and J shed 6 bases, with 22 bases lying between them. The CDR3 totals 17 residues. The receptor comes from a woman aged 55-75 years with lung cancer. Sequencing was carried out using PBMCs. This chain uses TRBV14 with TRBJ1-5, with a possible D match to TRBD1 (5 bases). The CDR3 reads CASSPSRRTPPSQPQHF. CDR3 in DNA: TGTGCCAGCAGCCCGAGTCGCCGGACACCGCCGAGTCAGCCCCAGCATTTT.